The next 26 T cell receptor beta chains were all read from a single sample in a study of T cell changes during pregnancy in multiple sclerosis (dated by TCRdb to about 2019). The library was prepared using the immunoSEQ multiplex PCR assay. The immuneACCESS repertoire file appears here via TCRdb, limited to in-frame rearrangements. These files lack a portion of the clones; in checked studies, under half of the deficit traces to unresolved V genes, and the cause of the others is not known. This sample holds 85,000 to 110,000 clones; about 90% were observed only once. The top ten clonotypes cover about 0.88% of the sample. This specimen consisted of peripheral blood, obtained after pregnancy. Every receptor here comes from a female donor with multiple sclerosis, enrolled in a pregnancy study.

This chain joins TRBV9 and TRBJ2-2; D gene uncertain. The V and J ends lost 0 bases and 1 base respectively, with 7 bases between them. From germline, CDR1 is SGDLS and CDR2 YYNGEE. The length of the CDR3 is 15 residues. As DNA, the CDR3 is TGTGCCAGCAGCGTAGACCCCAGGAACACCGGGGAGCTGTTTTTT. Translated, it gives CASSVDPRNTGELFF.

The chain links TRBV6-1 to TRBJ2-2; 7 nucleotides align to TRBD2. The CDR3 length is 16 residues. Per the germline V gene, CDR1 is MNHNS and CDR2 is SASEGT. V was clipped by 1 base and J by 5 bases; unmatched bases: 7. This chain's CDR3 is CASSEVGGSTTGELFF. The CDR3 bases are TGTGCCAGCAGTGAAGTAGGCGGGAGTACGACCGGGGAGCTGTTTTTT.

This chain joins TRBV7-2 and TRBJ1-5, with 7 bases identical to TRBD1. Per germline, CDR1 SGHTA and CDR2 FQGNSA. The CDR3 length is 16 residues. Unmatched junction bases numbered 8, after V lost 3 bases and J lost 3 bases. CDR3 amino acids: CASSFSGTVFNQPQHF. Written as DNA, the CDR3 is TGTGCCAGCAGCTTTTCTGGGACAGTTTTCAATCAGCCCCAGCATTTT.

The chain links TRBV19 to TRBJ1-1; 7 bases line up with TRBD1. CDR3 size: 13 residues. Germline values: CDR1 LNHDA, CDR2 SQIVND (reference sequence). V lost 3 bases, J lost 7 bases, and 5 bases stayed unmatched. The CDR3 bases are TGTGCCAGTAGTATCTCCGGGACAGTTGAAGCTTTCTTT. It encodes CASSISGTVEAFF.

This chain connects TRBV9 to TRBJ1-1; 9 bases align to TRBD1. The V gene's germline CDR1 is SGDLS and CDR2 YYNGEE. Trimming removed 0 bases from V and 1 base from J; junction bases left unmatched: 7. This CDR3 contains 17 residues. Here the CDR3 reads CASSVAPGQGPNTEAFF. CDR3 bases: TGTGCCAGCAGCGTAGCTCCGGGACAGGGCCCGAACACTGAAGCTTTCTTT.

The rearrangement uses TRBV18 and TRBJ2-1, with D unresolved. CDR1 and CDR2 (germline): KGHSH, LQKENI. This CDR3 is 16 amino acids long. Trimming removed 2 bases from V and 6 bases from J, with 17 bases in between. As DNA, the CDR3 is TGTGCCAGCTCACCAACGCCAGCGCTGGTGGGCAATGAGCAGTTCTTC. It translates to CASSPTPALVGNEQFF.

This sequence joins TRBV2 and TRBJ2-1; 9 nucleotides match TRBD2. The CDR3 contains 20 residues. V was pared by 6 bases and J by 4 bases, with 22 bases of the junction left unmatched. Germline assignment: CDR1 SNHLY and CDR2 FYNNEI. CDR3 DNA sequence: TGTGCCAGCAGCGTACCGCAATCAGATCTAACTAGCGGGTTTTACAATGAGCAGTTCTTC. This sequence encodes CASSVPQSDLTSGFYNEQFF.

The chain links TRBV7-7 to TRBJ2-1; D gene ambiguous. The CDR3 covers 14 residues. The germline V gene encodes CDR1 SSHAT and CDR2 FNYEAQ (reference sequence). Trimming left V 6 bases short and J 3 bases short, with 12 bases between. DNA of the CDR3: TGTGCCAGCAGTTTTCGGCAGGACTACAATGAGCAGTTCTTC. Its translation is CASSFRQDYNEQFF.

CDR3 bases: TGTGCCAGCTCACCTCTAGCGGGAGGGCTCACAGATACGCAGTATTTT. As protein: CASSPLAGGLTDTQYF. The chain employs TRBV18 and TRBJ2-3; 12 positions agree with TRBD2. Germline V gene data show CDR1 as KGHSH and CDR2 as LQKENI. Losses at the gene ends were 3 bases for V and 2 bases for J; bases not matched to a gene: 3. The CDR3 extends over 16 amino acids.

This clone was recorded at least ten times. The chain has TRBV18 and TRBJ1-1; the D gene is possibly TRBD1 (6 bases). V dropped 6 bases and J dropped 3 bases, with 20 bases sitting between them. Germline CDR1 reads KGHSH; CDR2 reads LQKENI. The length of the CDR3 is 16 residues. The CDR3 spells CASSSLPPTGDTEAFF. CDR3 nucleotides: TGTGCCAGCTCCTCACTACCACCGACAGGAGACACTGAAGCTTTCTTT.

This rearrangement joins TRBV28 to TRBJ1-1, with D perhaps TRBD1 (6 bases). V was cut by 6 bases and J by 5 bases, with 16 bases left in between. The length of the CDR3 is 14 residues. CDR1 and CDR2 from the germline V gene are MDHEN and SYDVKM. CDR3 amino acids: CASRPAGDVTEAFF. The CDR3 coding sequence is TGTGCCAGCAGGCCCGCAGGGGATGTGACTGAAGCTTTCTTT.

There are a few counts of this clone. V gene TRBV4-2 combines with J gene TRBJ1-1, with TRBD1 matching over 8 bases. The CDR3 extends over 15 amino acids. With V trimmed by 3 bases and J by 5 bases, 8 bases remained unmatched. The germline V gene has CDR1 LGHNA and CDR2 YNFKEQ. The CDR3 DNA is TGTGCCAGCAGCCAGCCCGGGACAGGTAATACTGAAGCTTTCTTT. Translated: CASSQPGTGNTEAFF.

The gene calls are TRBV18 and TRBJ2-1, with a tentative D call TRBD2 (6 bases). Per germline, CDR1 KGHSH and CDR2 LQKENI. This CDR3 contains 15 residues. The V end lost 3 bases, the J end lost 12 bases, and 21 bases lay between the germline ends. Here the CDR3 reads CASSPPGLGAIGQFF. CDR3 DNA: TGTGCCAGCTCACCCCCGGGACTCGGGGCAATCGGGCAGTTCTTC. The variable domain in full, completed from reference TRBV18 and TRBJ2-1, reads NAGVMQNPRHLVRRRGQEARLRCSPMKGHSHVYWYRQLPEEGLKFMVYLQKENIIDESGMPKERFSAEFPKEGPSILRIQQVVRGDSAAYFCASSPPGLGAIGQFFGPGTRLTVL.

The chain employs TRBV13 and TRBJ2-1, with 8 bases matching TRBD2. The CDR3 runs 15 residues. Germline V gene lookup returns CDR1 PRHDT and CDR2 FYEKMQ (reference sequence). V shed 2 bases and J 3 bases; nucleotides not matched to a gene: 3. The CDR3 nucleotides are TGTGCCAGCAGCTTAAGGCGGGGGGTCTACAATGAGCAGTTCTTC. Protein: CASSLRRGVYNEQFF. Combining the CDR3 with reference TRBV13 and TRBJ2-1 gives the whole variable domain AAGVIQSPRHLIKEKRETATLKCYPIPRHDTVYWYQQGPGQDPQFLISFYEKMQSDKGSIPDRFSAQQFSDYHSELNMSSLELGDSALYFCASSLRRGVYNEQFFGPGTRLTVL.

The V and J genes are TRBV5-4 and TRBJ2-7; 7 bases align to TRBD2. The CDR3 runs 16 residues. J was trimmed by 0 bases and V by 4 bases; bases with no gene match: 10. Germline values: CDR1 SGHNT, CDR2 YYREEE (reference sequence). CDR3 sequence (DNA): TGTGCCAGCAGCCCGGGACCGCAGCGGGGCTCCTACGAGCAGTACTTC. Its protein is CASSPGPQRGSYEQYF. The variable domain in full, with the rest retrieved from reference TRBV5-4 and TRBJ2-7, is ETGVTQSPTHLIKTRGQQVTLRCSSQSGHNTVSWYQQALGQGPQFIFQYYREEENGRGNFPPRFSGLQFPNYSSELNVNALELDDSALYLCASSPGPQRGSYEQYFGPGTRLTVT.

The CDR3 sequence is CASSSGDSRTYEQYF. The CDR3 nucleotides are TGTGCCAGCAGTTCAGGGGATTCGAGGACCTACGAGCAGTACTTC. The rearrangement links TRBV6-6 to TRBJ2-7; possible D gene TRBD1, 6 bases. The CDR3 is made up of 15 amino acids. V was clipped by 4 bases and J by 2 bases, with 15 bases between them. Germline V gene lookup returns CDR1 MNHNY and CDR2 SVGAGI (reference sequence).

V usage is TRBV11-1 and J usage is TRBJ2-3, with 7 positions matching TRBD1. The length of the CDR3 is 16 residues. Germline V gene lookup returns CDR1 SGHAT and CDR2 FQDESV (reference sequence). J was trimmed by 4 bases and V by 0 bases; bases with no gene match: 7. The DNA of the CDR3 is TGTGCCAGCAGCTTAGCCCATCGTCAGGGGGCAGATACGCAGTATTTT. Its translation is CASSLAHRQGADTQYF.

The CDR3 region is CASSPIGTGGYEQYF. DNA for the CDR3: TGTGCCAGCAGCCCGATAGGGACAGGGGGATACGAGCAGTACTTC. J is TRBJ2-7 and V is TRBV7-9; 11 bases are shared with TRBD1. Unmatched junction bases numbered 7, after V lost 5 bases and J lost 4 bases. CDR3 size: 15 residues. The germline CDR1 and CDR2 sequences are SEHNR and FQNEAQ (reference sequence).

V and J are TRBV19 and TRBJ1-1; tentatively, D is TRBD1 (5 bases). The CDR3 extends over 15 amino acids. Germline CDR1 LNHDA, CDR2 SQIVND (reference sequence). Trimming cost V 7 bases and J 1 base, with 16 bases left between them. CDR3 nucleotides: TGTGCCAGTACCTCACGGGGGGTGAGGAACACTGAAGCTTTCTTT. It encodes CASTSRGVRNTEAFF.

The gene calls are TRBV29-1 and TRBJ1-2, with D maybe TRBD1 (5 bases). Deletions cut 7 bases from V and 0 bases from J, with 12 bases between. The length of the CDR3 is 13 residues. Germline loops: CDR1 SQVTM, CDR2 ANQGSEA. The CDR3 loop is CSAQGVPNYGYTF. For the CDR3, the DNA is TGCAGCGCCCAGGGCGTCCCTAACTATGGCTACACCTTC.

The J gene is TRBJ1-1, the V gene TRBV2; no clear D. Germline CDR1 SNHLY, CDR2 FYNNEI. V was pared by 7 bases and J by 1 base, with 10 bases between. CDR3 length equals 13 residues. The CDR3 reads CASTGWRNTEAFF. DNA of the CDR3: TGTGCCAGCACGGGTTGGAGGAACACTGAAGCTTTCTTT.

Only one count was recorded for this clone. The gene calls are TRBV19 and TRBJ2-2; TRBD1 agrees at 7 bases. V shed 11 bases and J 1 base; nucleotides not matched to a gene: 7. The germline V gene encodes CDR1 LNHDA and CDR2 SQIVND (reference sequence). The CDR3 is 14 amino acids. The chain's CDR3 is CASRQGLNTGELFF. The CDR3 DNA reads TGTGCCTCTCGACAGGGCCTGAACACCGGGGAGCTGTTTTTT. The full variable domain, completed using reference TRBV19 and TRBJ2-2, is DGGITQSPKYLFRKEGQNVTLSCEQNLNHDAMYWYRQDPGQGLRLIYYSQIVNDFQKGDIAEGYSVSREKKESFPLTVTSAQKNPTAFYLCASRQGLNTGELFFGEGSRLTVL.

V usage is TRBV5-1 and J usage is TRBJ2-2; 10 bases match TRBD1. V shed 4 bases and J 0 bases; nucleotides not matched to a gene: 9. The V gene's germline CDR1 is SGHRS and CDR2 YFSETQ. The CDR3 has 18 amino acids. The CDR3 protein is CASSPGQGPYPNTGELFF. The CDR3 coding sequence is TGCGCCAGCAGCCCGGGACAGGGGCCATACCCGAACACCGGGGAGCTGTTTTTT.

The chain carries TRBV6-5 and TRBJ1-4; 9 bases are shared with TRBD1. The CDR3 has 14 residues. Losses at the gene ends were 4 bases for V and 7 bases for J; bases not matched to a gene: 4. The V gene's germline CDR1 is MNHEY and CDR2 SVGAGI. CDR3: CASSLMTGGEKLFF. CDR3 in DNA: TGTGCCAGCAGTTTAATGACAGGGGGTGAAAAACTGTTTTTT.

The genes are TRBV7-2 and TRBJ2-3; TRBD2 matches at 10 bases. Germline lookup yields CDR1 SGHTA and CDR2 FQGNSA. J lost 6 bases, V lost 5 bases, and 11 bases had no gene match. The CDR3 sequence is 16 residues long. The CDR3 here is CASSPRRASGSDTQYF. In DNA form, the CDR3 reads TGTGCCAGCAGCCCCCGCCGTGCTAGCGGGAGTGATACGCAGTATTTT. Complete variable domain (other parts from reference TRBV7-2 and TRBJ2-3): GAGVSQSPSNKVTEKGKDVELRCDPISGHTALYWYRQSLGQGLEFLIYFQGNSAPDKSGLPSDRFSAERTGGSVSTLTIQRTQQEDSAVYLCASSPRRASGSDTQYFGPGTRLTVL.

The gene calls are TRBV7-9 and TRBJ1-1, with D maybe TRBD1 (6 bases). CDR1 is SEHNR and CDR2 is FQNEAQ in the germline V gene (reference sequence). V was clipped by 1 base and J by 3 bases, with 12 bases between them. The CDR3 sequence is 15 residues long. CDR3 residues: CASSLGRGVDTEAFF. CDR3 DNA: TGTGCCAGCAGCTTAGGCAGGGGAGTGGACACTGAAGCTTTCTTT.